These 5 T cell receptor beta chains were sequenced from one sample in a study of T cells in localized non-small cell lung cancer. TCRdb keeps only in-frame clones here, not all; method: immunoSEQ multiplex PCR. There are 45,000 to 70,000 clones in the sample; about nine tenths occur only once, and 5.2% lies in the top ten. This material consisted of peripheral blood, taken before any cancer treatment. The receptors shown here come from a woman aged 35 to 69 with stage I lung adenocarcinoma.

The rearrangement uses TRBV9 and TRBJ1-2; D is perhaps TRBD1 (5 bases). The CDR3 runs 14 residues. V was clipped by 6 bases and J by 1 base, with 13 bases between them. CDR1 and CDR2 from the germline V gene are SGDLS and YYNGEE. Here the CDR3 reads CASTPGRGNYGYTF. For the CDR3, the DNA is TGTGCCAGCACCCCCGGGAGGGGTAACTATGGCTACACCTTC.

J is TRBJ1-4 and V is TRBV4-3; 10 bases match TRBD1. V shed 5 bases, J shed 8 bases, and the junction held 5 bases outside the gene matches. This CDR3 comprises 14 residues. Germline lookup yields CDR1 LGHNA and CDR2 YSLEER. Here the CDR3 DNA reads TGCGCCAGCAGCTACGGGACAGGGGAGGAAAAACTGTTTTTT. The encoded protein is CASSYGTGEEKLFF.

This rearrangement joins TRBV29-1 to TRBJ2-1, with 7 bases aligning to TRBD1. This CDR3 contains 14 residues. The V segment lost 3 bases and the J segment 3 bases; nucleotides outside the gene matches: 5. Germline CDR1 and CDR2: SQVTM and ANQGSEA. CDR3 sequence (DNA): TGCAGCGTTGATTCCGGGACAGACTACAATGAGCAGTTCTTC. It yields the protein CSVDSGTDYNEQFF.

This clone was counted a single time. The V gene is TRBV23-1, the J gene TRBJ2-2; D tentatively fits TRBD1 or TRBD2 (5 bases each). TRBV23-1 is treated as an ORF (open reading frame) with a function not yet certain. The CDR3 runs to 15 residues. Trimming cost V 4 bases and J 6 bases, with 15 bases left between them. CDR3 DNA: TGCGCCAGCAGTCTCGGGACCGAACCACCCGGGGAGCTGTTTTTT. Encoded protein: CASSLGTEPPGELFF.

The chain is built from TRBV5-1 and TRBJ2-3, with unresolved D. CDR3 length: 14 residues. CDR1 and CDR2 (germline): SGHRS, YFSETQ. V was cut by 0 bases and J by 5 bases, with 10 bases left in between. CDR3 protein: CASSLVLEGDTQYF. The CDR3 DNA reads as TGCGCCAGCAGCTTGGTGCTAGAAGGAGATACGCAGTATTTT.